One T cell receptor (beta chain) is described in this entry. V lost 10 bases to trimming and J lost 2 bases, with 13 bases between them. The CDR3 has 13 amino acids. Looked up from germline, CDR1 is SGHNT and CDR2 is YENEEA. This sample is part of a study of control samples from healthy donors and cancer patients. Generated by immunoSEQ multiplex PCR, the TCRdb table keeps only in-frame clones and is missing some. The listing contains roughly 190,000 clones. The TCR sequence derives from a woman under 40 in good health. V usage is TRBV11-3 and J usage is TRBJ2-3, with D tentatively TRBD2 (6 bases). Sequencing was done on a sample of blood. The CDR3 bases are TGTGCCATCCGAGGAGGGAACACAGATACGCAGTATTTT. Translating gives CAIRGGNTDTQYF.